The sample holds one count of the clone carrying this T cell receptor beta chain. This sample is part of a study of shared T cell receptors in the human thymus. Libraries were prepared by immunoSEQ multiplex PCR; TCRdb keeps only in-frame clonotypes and omits some of them. The sample includes approximately 490,000 clones, around 78% of them seen just once. The CDR3 extends over 15 amino acids. V trimming: 0 bases; J trimming: 6 bases; junction bases outside the gene matches: 8. Germline V gene sequence: CDR1 SGHRS, CDR2 YFSETQ. This sample also belongs to another study, concerning human thymus T cells.

The sequence derives from a boy under three years old with a congenital heart defect. Sequencing input: thymocytes. This sequence joins TRBV5-1 and TRBJ2-7; 8 nucleotides line up with TRBD1. The CDR3 coding sequence is TGCGCCAGCAGCTTGGCTGGACAGGGCGTCGGCGAGCAGTACTTC. It translates to CASSLAGQGVGEQYF.